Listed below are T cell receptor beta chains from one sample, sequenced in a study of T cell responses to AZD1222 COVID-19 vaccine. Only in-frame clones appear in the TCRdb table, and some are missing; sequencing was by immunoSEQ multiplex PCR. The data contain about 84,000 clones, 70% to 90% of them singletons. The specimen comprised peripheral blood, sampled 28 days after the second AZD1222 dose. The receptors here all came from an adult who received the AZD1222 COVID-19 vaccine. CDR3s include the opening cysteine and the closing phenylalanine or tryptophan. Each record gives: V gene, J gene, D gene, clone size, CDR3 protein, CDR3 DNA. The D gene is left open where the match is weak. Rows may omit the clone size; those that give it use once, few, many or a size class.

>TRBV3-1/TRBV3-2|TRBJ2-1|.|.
CASSLGDEQFF
TGTGCCAGCAGCCTTGGCGATGAGCAGTTCTTC
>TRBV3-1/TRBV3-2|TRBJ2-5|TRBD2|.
CASSLRTSGQETQYF
TGTGCCAGCAGCCTTCGGACTAGCGGTCAAGAGACCCAGTACTTC
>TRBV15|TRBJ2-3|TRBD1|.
CATSGRDSGTDTQYF
TGTGCCACCAGCGGCCGGGACAGCGGTACAGATACGCAGTATTTT
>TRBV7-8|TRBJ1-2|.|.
CASSPIEGRVYGYTF
TGTGCCAGCAGCCCGATTGAGGGCCGGGTATATGGCTACACCTTC
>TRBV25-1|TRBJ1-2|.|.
CASGDYGYTF
TGTGCCAGCGGAGACTATGGCTACACCTTC
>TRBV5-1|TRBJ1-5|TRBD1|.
CASSPTYRGRNQPQHF
TGCGCCAGCAGCCCTACATACAGGGGGCGAAATCAGCCCCAGCATTTT
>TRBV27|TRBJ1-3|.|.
CASSLGAWAGNTIYF
TGTGCCAGCAGTTTAGGGGCTTGGGCTGGAAACACCATATATTTT
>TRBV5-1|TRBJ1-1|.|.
CASSLDLAAQNTEAFF
TGCGCCAGCAGCTTGGACTTGGCAGCACAGAACACTGAAGCTTTCTTT
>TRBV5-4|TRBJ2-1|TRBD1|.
CASSRNTGVGNEQFF
TGTGCCAGCAGCCGGAACACAGGGGTTGGCAATGAGCAGTTCTTC
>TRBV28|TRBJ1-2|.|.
CASTLGGRGGYTF
TGTGCCAGCACCCTAGGGGGGCGGGGTGGCTACACCTTC
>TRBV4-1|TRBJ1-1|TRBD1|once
CASSQAGTGRNTEAFF
TGCGCCAGCAGCCAAGCCGGGACAGGGAGGAACACTGAAGCTTTCTTT
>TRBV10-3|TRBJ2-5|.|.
CAISDWASQETQYF
TGTGCCATCAGTGACTGGGCATCTCAAGAGACCCAGTACTTC
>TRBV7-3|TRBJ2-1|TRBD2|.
CASSSQGSGRGNEQFF
TGTGCCAGCAGCTCACAGGGGAGCGGGAGGGGGAATGAGCAGTTCTTC
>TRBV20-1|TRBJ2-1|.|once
CSARDFNEQFF
TGCAGTGCTAGAGATTTCAATGAGCAGTTCTTC
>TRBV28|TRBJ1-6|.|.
CASSLQGGADNSPLHF
TGTGCCAGCAGTCTACAAGGGGGGGCAGATAATTCACCCCTCCACTTT
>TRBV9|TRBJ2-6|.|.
CASTGGGLGANVLTF
TGTGCCAGCACTGGAGGAGGGCTCGGGGCCAACGTCCTGACTTTC
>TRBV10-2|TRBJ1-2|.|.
CASSDSRTLDGYTF
TGCGCCAGCAGTGACTCGAGGACACTGGATGGCTACACCTTC
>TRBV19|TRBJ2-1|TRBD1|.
CASSSPRDRGKFEQFF
TGTGCCAGTAGTTCGCCCCGGGACAGGGGGAAGTTTGAGCAGTTCTTC
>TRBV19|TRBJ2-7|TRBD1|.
CASRRTGVYEQYF
TGTGCCAGTAGGCGGACAGGAGTCTACGAGCAGTACTTC
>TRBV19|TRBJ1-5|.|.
CASSNTATVDQPQHF
TGTGCCAGTAGCAATACAGCGACAGTCGATCAGCCCCAGCATTTT
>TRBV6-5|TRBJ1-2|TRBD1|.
CASSYRDRGNYGYTF
TGTGCCAGCAGTTATAGGGACAGGGGTAACTATGGCTACACCTTC
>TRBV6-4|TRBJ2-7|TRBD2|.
CASSDGTSGTSYEQYF
TGTGCCAGCAGTGACGGTACTAGCGGGACCTCCTACGAGCAGTACTTC
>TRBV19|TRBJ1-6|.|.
CASSPGGHSPLHF
TGTGCCAGTAGTCCCGGGGGACATTCACCCCTCCACTTT
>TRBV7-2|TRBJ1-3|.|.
CASSLGSGNTIYF
TGTGCCAGCAGCTTAGGATCTGGAAACACCATATATTTT
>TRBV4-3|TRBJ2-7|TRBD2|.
CASSQERTGAGDEQYF
TGCGCCAGCAGCCAAGAACGAACGGGAGCGGGGGACGAGCAGTACTTC
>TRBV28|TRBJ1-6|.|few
CASSPDSRGSPLHF
TGTGCCAGCAGTCCGGACAGTCGGGGTTCACCCCTCCACTTT
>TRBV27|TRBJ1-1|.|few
CASTPNLGGEAFF
TGTGCCAGCACCCCCAACCTCGGGGGGGAAGCTTTCTTT
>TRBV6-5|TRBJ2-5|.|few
CASSYGSVSIQTQYF
TGTGCCAGCAGTTACGGGTCGGTAAGCATACAGACCCAGTACTTC
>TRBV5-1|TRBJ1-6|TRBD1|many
CASSYGQGNSPLHF
TGCGCCAGCAGCTACGGACAGGGCAATTCACCCCTCCACTTT
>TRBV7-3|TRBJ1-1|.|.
CASSYDSDTEAFF
TGTGCCAGCAGTTACGACAGCGACACTGAAGCTTTCTTT
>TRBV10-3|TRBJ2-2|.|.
CAISESVVGLSTGELFF
TGTGCCATCAGTGAGTCGGTGGTCGGACTCTCCACCGGGGAGCTGTTTTTT
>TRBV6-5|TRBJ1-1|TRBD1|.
CASTPGGSSDGAFF
TGTGCCAGCACCCCAGGGGGATCGTCTGATGGAGCTTTCTTT
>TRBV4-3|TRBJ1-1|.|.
CASSLSVGNTEAFF
TGCGCCAGCAGCCTTAGTGTGGGCAACACTGAAGCTTTCTTT
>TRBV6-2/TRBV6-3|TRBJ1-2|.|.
CASSLVLGLPGGYTF
TGTGCCAGCAGTTTAGTCCTCGGGCTCCCTGGGGGCTACACCTTC
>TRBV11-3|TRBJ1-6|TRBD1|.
CASSPGGASYNSPLHF
TGTGCCAGCAGCCCAGGGGGTGCCTCCTATAATTCACCCCTCCACTTT
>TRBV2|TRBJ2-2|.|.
CASSASKTNTGELFF
TGTGCCAGCAGTGCGAGCAAAACGAACACCGGGGAGCTGTTTTTT
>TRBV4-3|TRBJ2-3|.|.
CASSLDYDTQYF
TGCGCCAGCAGCCTGGACTACGATACGCAGTATTTT
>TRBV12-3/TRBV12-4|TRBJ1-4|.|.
CASRWGPNEKLFF
TGTGCCAGCAGATGGGGACCGAATGAAAAACTGTTTTTT
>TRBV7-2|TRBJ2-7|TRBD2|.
CASSFTSGRGNEQYF
TGTGCCAGCAGCTTTACTAGCGGGAGAGGGAACGAGCAGTACTTC
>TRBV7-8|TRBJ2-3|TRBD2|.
CASSSLVSLAGGPADTQYF
TGTGCCAGCAGCTCCTTGGTTTCCCTAGCGGGGGGTCCGGCAGATACGCAGTATTTT
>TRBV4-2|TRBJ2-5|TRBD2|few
CASSQDGTRRQETQYF
TGTGCCAGCAGCCAGGATGGGACTAGAAGACAAGAGACCCAGTACTTC
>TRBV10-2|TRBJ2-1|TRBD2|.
CASSAGGVNEQFF
TGCGCCAGCAGCGCTGGGGGGGTTAATGAGCAGTTCTTC
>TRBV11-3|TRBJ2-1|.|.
CASSLFDEQFF
TGTGCCAGCAGCCTATTCGATGAGCAGTTCTTC
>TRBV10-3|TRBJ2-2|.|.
CATLPEPNTGELFF
TGTGCCACGCTCCCGGAGCCTAACACCGGGGAGCTGTTTTTT
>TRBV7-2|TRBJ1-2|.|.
CASSLVPSGGHGYTF
TGTGCCAGCAGCTTAGTACCGTCGGGGGGGCATGGCTACACCTTC
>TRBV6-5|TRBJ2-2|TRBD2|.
CASSNPGGAGELFF
TGTGCCAGCAGTAACCCGGGGGGGGCCGGGGAGCTGTTTTTT
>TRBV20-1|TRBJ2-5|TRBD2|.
CSAEREATQYF
TGCAGTGCGGAGCGGGAGGCGACCCAGTACTTC
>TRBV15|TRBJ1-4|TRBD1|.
CATAQGQTSTNEKLFF
TGTGCCACCGCCCAGGGACAGACTTCAACTAATGAAAAACTGTTTTTT
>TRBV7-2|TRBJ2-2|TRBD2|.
CASSPLAGAGELFF
TGTGCCAGCAGCCCGTTAGCGGGAGCCGGGGAGCTGTTTTTT
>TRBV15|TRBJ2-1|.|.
CATSRVIGGTNEQFF
TGTGCCACCAGCAGAGTAATCGGGGGAACTAATGAGCAGTTCTTC